This T cell receptor (beta chain) stems from a study of control samples from healthy donors and cancer patients. With 0 bases clipped from V and 3 bases from J, the junction kept 2 bases outside the gene matches. The CDR3 loop spans 16 amino acids. Germline values: CDR1 SGHRS, CDR2 YFSETQ. This clone showed up just once. Using immunoSEQ multiplex PCR, the repertoire was profiled, and TCRdb retains in-frame clones only, with some absent. The repertoire consists of tens of thousands of clones, with roughly 84% occurring once and the leading ten covering more than 3%. The specimen was blood. The clonotype was recovered from a woman aged 45-59 years in good health. The V gene is TRBV5-1, the J gene TRBJ2-7; TRBD2 agrees at 14 bases. The CDR3 region is CASSLAGTSGSYEQYF. In nucleotides, the CDR3 is TGCGCCAGCAGCTTGGCCGGGACTAGCGGGAGCTACGAGCAGTACTTC.